These T cell receptor beta chains were read from a single sample in a study of beta chain features in type 1 diabetes. Method: immunoSEQ multiplex PCR; TCRdb's copy keeps in-frame clones and lacks some. The data hold about 170,000 clones, with almost 8% observed a single time. Sequencing was done on a sample of central memory CD4+ T cells from blood. These receptors were obtained from a man in his late teens or twenties with type 1 diabetes. Each CDR3 is given with its conserved first and last residue. The D gene is left open where the match is weak. Only part of the rows carry a size: once, few, many, or a class if the clone is expanded.

>-|TRBV27|-|14|TRBJ2-7
CASRRGSSRYEQYF
TGTGCCAGCAGGAGGGGGTCTTCCCGCTACGAGCAGTACTTC
>TRBD1|TRBV28|few|15|TRBJ1-5
CASSPPRGANQPQHF
TGTGCCAGCAGTCCTCCCAGGGGGGCCAATCAGCCCCAGCATTTT
>-|TRBV5-1|-|13|TRBJ2-3
CASSAGSTDTQYF
TGCGCCAGCAGTGCGGGGAGCACAGATACGCAGTATTTT
>-|TRBV28|-|16|TRBJ1-6
CASSLARGSYNSPLHF
TGTGCCAGCAGTTTAGCCCGGGGCTCCTATAATTCACCCCTCCACTTT
>-|TRBV7-9|few|13|TRBJ2-5
CASSFRQQETQYF
TGTGCCAGCAGCTTCCGACAACAAGAGACCCAGTACTTC
>-|TRBV7-9|-|14|TRBJ2-2
CASSLFGSTGELFF
TGTGCCAGCAGCTTATTTGGGAGCACCGGGGAGCTGTTTTTT
>-|TRBV18|-|12|TRBJ2-7
CASSVTGVEQYF
TGTGCCAGCTCTGTGACAGGAGTGGAGCAGTACTTC
>TRBD2|TRBV6-5|few|15|TRBJ2-7
CASSKLAGETYEQYF
TGTGCCAGCAGTAAACTAGCGGGAGAGACCTACGAGCAGTACTTC
>-|TRBV28|few|15|TRBJ2-5
CASSFGGGSALTQYF
TGTGCCAGCAGTTTCGGGGGAGGATCCGCCCTGACCCAGTACTTC
>-|TRBV19|few|14|TRBJ2-1
CASSLGDREFEQFF
TGTGCCAGTAGTCTGGGAGACCGGGAATTTGAGCAGTTCTTC
>TRBD1|TRBV2|-|15|TRBJ1-2
CASTVGTGVNYGYTF
TGTGCCAGCACTGTAGGGACAGGTGTTAACTATGGCTACACCTTC
>TRBD1|TRBV18|-|13|TRBJ2-1
CASSRGQASEQFF
TGTGCCAGCTCCCGAGGACAGGCCAGTGAGCAGTTCTTC
>-|TRBV6-5|-|15|TRBJ1-5
CASTPSGVGNQPQHF
TGTGCCAGCACTCCATCGGGGGTAGGTAATCAGCCCCAGCATTTT
>-|TRBV19|-|15|TRBJ2-2
CASSQRRGDTGELFF
TGTGCCAGTAGTCAGCGGAGGGGAGACACCGGGGAGCTGTTTTTT
>TRBD1|TRBV10-2|few|11|TRBJ2-7
CASSTGGEQYF
TGCGCCAGTAGCACAGGGGGCGAGCAGTACTTC
>-|TRBV5-1|-|15|TRBJ2-6
CASSSASAGANVLTF
TGCGCCAGCAGCTCGGCTAGCGCTGGGGCCAACGTCCTGACTTTC
>-|TRBV11-2|once|14|TRBJ2-7
CASSLDRNSYEQYF
TGTGCCAGCAGCTTAGACAGAAACTCCTACGAGCAGTACTTC
>TRBD1|TRBV7-9|-|14|TRBJ1-2
CATTGTGNNYGYTF
TGTGCCACCACCGGGACAGGGAATAACTATGGCTACACCTTC
>-|TRBV27|-|15|TRBJ2-1
CASSLSYTSGDEQFF
TGTGCCAGCAGTTTATCATACACGAGCGGCGATGAGCAGTTCTTC
>TRBD2|TRBV4-3|few|18|TRBJ2-3
CASSQGTSGGQYTDTQYF
TGCGCCAGCAGCCAGGGGACTAGCGGGGGGCAGTACACAGATACGCAGTATTTT
>-|TRBV2|-|12|TRBJ2-4
CASSEAPRIQYF
TGTGCCAGCAGTGAAGCGCCACGGATTCAGTACTTC
>-|TRBV18|-|15|TRBJ1-1
CASSPYRVRDTEAFF
TGTGCCAGCTCACCCTACAGGGTACGGGACACTGAAGCTTTCTTT
>TRBD2|TRBV4-1|few|14|TRBJ2-7
CASSQDEREGEQYF
TGCGCCAGCAGCCAAGATGAGCGGGAAGGGGAGCAGTACTTC
>TRBD2|TRBV14|few|13|TRBJ2-1
CASSLAGGTEQFF
TGTGCCAGCAGCCTGGCGGGAGGCACTGAGCAGTTCTTC
>TRBD1|TRBV5-1|-|14|TRBJ1-1
CASSGNRGSTEAFF
TGCGCCAGCAGCGGCAACAGGGGGAGCACTGAAGCTTTCTTT
>-|TRBV23-1|few|16|TRBJ2-7
CASSPHRSRGFYEQYF
TGCGCCAGCAGTCCTCACAGATCCAGGGGATTCTACGAGCAGTACTTC
>-|TRBV4-3|-|16|TRBJ2-3
CASSQEAGIASNTQYF
TGCGCCAGCAGCCAAGAGGCGGGGATAGCCTCGAATACGCAGTATTTT
>-|TRBV5-6|few|14|TRBJ2-3
CASSLGQGADTQYF
TGTGCCAGCAGCTTGGGGCAGGGCGCAGATACGCAGTATTTT
>TRBD2|TRBV5-1|few|15|TRBJ2-7
CASSLRREASYEQYF
TGCGCCAGCAGCTTGCGGCGGGAGGCATCCTACGAGCAGTACTTC
>-|TRBV7-2|-|13|TRBJ1-1
CASSSRVDTEAFF
TGTGCCAGCAGCTCCCGGGTGGACACTGAAGCTTTCTTT
>TRBD2|TRBV5-1|few|16|TRBJ2-3
CASSLGGLVGTDTQYF
TGCGCCAGCAGCTTGGGAGGACTAGTGGGCACAGATACGCAGTATTTT
>TRBD1|TRBV7-9|-|15|TRBJ2-7
CASSFLTGGSYEQYF
TGTGCCAGCAGCTTTCTAACAGGGGGCAGTTACGAGCAGTACTTC
>-|TRBV5-4|-|15|TRBJ1-1
CASSLGGGTYTEAFF
TGTGCCAGCAGCTTGGGGGGGGGCACCTACACTGAAGCTTTCTTT
>-|TRBV9|few|15|TRBJ1-5
CASSPDSTGNQPQHF
TGTGCCAGCAGCCCTGATTCGACAGGTAATCAGCCCCAGCATTTT
>TRBD1|TRBV7-2|-|15|TRBJ2-5
CASSQYGTGEETQYF
TGTGCCAGCAGCCAATACGGGACAGGGGAAGAGACCCAGTACTTC
>TRBD2|TRBV25-1|few|16|TRBJ2-4
CASSVAGGGAKNIQYF
TGTGCCAGCAGCGTAGCGGGAGGCGGGGCCAAAAACATTCAGTACTTC
>TRBD1|TRBV27|few|14|TRBJ2-7
CASSSAGTGSEQYF
TGTGCCAGCAGTTCTGCCGGGACAGGGAGCGAGCAGTACTTC
>-|TRBV5-4|-|12|TRBJ1-1
CASSWGGTEAFF
TGTGCCAGCAGTTGGGGGGGGACTGAAGCTTTCTTT
>-|TRBV30|few|15|TRBJ2-5
CAWTNSRAGGGTQYF
TGTGCCTGGACAAACAGTCGGGCAGGAGGTGGGACCCAGTACTTC
>-|TRBV4-2|few|16|TRBJ2-7
CASSQDVTGTTYEQYF
TGTGCCAGCAGCCAAGATGTAACAGGGACCACCTACGAGCAGTACTTC
>-|TRBV5-6|few|14|TRBJ2-3
CASSLVRGGGTQYF
TGTGCCAGCAGCTTAGTCCGGGGAGGGGGTACGCAGTATTTT
>-|TRBV7-9|few|15|TRBJ1-5
CASSLDGSGNQPQHF
TGTGCCAGCAGCTTAGACGGGAGCGGCAATCAGCCCCAGCATTTT
>-|TRBV6-5|-|15|TRBJ1-6
CASSYWGDVGSPLHF
TGTGCCAGCAGTTACTGGGGGGATGTTGGATCACCCCTCCACTTT
>-|TRBV21-1|few|14|TRBJ1-5
CASANWTGQQPQHF
TGTGCCAGCGCAAACTGGACAGGGCAGCAGCCCCAGCATTTT
>-|TRBV20-1|few|11|TRBJ2-1
CSASKHNEQFF
TGCAGTGCTAGTAAGCACAATGAGCAGTTCTTC
>-|TRBV16|-|13|TRBJ1-2
CASSVRGIYGYTF
TGTGCCAGCAGCGTACGGGGGATCTATGGCTACACCTTC
>TRBD1|TRBV18|many|14|TRBJ1-2
CASSLTKGADGYTF
TGTGCCAGCTCACTAACGAAGGGGGCGGATGGCTACACCTTC
>-|TRBV6-5|-|15|TRBJ2-7
CASIARWGDLYEQYF
TGTGCCAGCATCGCACGATGGGGGGATCTATACGAGCAGTACTTC
>TRBD2|TRBV5-4|few|16|TRBJ2-1
CASSPGGTSGYGEQFF
TGTGCCAGCAGCCCGGGGGGGACTAGCGGGTATGGTGAGCAGTTCTTC
>-|TRBV5-1|few|14|TRBJ2-3
CASSPIRDTDTQYF
TGCGCCAGCAGCCCTATCCGGGACACAGATACGCAGTATTTT
>-|TRBV2|few|15|TRBJ2-4
CASSAEWLAKNIQYF
TGTGCCAGCAGTGCGGAGTGGCTAGCCAAAAACATTCAGTACTTC